This T cell receptor (beta chain) comes out of a study of molecular identifiers for immune sequencing clone quantification. A word on this clonotype: Its cognate antigen is unknown. This may be a read error, as it is one base from a much larger clone.

Naive CD8 T cells were sorted, and the gate applied was CD8+CD4-CCR7+CD45RA+. Trimming removed 5 bases from V and 0 bases from J, with 13 bases in between. The CDR3 contains 16 residues. CDR1 and CDR2 (germline): SEHNR, FQNEAQ (reference sequence). TCR libraries were built in bulk with a published protocol and specific TCR primers. From the PCR reads, TCRdb called clonotypes with MiXCR, one entry per CDR3 protein. The sample consists of about 640,000 distinct CDR3 sequences, less than 20% of them appearing once. Findings and caveats of the study: Because of identical TCR molecules sharing a barcode, sizes of highly expanded clones could be underestimated. Clones of above 20 RNA copies carried over 98% of effector molecules; in naive cells they carried under 1%.

The rearrangement joins TRBV7-9 to TRBJ2-2; possibly TRBD1 for D (5 bases). This TCR derives from a human donor in good health. Some libraries in this study had Jurkat cell RNA spiked in. Sequences were obtained from naive CD8+ T cells from blood, with Jurkat cell RNA spiked in. The subset: FACS-sorted CD8+CD4-CCR7+CD45RA+ naive T cells. Here the CDR3 DNA reads TGTGCCAGCAGCGCATTGGGGCAGTCGAACACCGGGGAGCTGTTTTTT. The encoded protein is CASSALGQSNTGELFF.